Sequencing of this TCR beta chain was carried out in a study of molecular identifiers for immune sequencing clone quantification. CDR3 length: 13 amino acids. Trimming took off 1 base at V and 6 bases at J, with 8 bases between the two ends. Per germline, CDR1 LNHNV and CDR2 YYDKDF (reference sequence). TCRdb independently ran MiXCR on the PCR reads; one entry per CDR3 protein. Of more than 300,000 distinct CDR3 sequences in the sample, 20% to 25% were seen once. This clonotype was seen many times. J is TRBJ2-3 and V is TRBV15; no reliable D call. Sequenced input: naive CD8+ T cells from blood, with Jurkat cell RNA spiked in. The subset was: FACS-sorted CD8+CD4-CCR7+CD45RA+ naive T cells. The origin of this receptor is a human donor in good health. Some libraries in this study had Jurkat cell RNA spiked in. For the CDR3, the DNA is TGTGCCACCAGCAGAGTCCGTTTTGATACGCAGTATTTT. Its protein is CATSRVRFDTQYF.